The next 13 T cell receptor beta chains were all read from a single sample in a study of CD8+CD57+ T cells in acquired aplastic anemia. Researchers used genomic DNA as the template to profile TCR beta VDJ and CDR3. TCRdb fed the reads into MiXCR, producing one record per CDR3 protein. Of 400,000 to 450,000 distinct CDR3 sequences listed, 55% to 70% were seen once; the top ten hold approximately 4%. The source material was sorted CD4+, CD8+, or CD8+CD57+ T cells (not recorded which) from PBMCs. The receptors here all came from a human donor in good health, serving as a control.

The CDR3 loop reads CSGLSTDTQYF. CDR3 nucleotides: TGCAGTGGTCTTAGCACAGATACGCAGTATTTT. This chain links TRBV29-1 with TRBJ2-3; D is unclear. The CDR3 covers 11 residues. Per the germline V gene, CDR1 is SQVTM and CDR2 is ANQGSEA.

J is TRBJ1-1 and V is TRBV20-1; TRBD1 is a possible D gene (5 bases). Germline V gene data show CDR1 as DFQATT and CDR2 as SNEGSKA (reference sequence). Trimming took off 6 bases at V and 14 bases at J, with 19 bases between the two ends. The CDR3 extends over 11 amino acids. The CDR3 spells CSAGRGTTAFF. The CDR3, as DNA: TGCAGTGCCGGGAGGGGCACGACGGCCTTCTTT.

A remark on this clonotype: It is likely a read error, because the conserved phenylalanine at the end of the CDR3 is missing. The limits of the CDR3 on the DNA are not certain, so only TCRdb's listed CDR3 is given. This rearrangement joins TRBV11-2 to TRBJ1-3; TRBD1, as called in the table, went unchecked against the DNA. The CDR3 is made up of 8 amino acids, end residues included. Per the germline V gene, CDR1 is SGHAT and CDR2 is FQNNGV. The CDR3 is CASSSQGG.

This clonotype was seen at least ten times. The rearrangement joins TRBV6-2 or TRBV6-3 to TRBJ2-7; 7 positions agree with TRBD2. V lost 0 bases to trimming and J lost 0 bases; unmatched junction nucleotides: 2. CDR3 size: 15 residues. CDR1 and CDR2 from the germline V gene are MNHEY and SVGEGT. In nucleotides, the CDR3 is TGTGCCAGCAGTTACTCCCCTAGCGGCTCCTACGAGCAGTACTTC. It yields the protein CASSYSPSGSYEQYF.

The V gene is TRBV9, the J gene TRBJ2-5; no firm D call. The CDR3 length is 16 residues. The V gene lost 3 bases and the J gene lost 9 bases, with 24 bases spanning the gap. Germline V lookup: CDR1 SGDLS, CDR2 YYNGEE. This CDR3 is CASSDSASSYQQSQYF. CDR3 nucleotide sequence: TGTGCCAGCAGCGACTCGGCCAGCTCCTACCAGCAGTCCCAGTACTTC.

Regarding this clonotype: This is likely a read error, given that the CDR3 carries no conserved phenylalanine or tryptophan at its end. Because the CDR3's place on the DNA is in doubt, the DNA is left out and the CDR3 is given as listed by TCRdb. The CDR3 sequence is CASSEPRRGYDKY. The chain is built from TRBV7-2 and TRBJ1-2. The CDR3 is 13 residues long, counting both termini. The germline V gene has CDR1 SGHTA and CDR2 FQGNSA.

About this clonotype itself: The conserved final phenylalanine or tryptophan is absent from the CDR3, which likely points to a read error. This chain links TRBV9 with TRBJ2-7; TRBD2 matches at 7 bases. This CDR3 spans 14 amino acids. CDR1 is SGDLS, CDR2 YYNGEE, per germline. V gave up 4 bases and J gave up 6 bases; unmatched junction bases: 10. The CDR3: CASSHFGGGGEQYL. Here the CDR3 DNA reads TGTGCCAGCAGCCATTTCGGAGGCGGGGGCGAGCAGTACCTC.

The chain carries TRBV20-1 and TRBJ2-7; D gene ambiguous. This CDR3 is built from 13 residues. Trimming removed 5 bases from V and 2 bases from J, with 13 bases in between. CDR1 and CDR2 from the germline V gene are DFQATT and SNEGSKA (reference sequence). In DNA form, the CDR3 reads TGCAGTGCTCAAAGGAGAGCAGCCTACGAGCAGTACTTC. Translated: CSAQRRAAYEQYF.

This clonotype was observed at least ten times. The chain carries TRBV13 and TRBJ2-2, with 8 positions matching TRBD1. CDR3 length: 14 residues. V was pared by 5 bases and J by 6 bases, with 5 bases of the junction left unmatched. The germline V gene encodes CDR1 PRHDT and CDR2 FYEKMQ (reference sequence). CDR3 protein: CASSADRGPGELFF. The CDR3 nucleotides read TGTGCCAGCAGCGCCGACAGGGGCCCCGGGGAGCTGTTTTTT.

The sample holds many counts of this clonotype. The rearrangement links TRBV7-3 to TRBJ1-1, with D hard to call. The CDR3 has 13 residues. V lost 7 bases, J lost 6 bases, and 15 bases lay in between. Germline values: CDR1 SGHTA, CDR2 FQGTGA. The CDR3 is CASKPGSGAEAFF. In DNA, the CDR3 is TGTGCCAGCAAGCCGGGGTCGGGCGCTGAAGCTTTCTTT.

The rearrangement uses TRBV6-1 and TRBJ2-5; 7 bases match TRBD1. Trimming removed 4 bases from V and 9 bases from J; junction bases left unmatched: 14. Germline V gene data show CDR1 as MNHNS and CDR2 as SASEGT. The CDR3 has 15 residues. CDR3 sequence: CASSGPGQTYWAQYF. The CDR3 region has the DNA TGTGCCAGCAGTGGGCCGGGACAGACCTATTGGGCCCAGTACTTC.

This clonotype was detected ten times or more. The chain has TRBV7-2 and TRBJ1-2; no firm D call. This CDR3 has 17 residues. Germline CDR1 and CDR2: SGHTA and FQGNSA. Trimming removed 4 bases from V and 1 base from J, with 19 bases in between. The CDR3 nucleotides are TGTGCCAGCAGCTCCCGCGGTTTAATGGGCGATAACTATGGCTACACCTTC. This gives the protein CASSSRGLMGDNYGYTF.

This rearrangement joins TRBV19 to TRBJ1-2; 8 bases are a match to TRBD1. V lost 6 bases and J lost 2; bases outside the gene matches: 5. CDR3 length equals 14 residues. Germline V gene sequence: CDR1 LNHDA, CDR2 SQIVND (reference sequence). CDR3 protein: CASSNSGGNYGYTF. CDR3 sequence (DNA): TGTGCCAGTAGCAACTCAGGGGGCAACTATGGCTACACCTTC.